The 30 T cell receptor beta chains given below trace back to one sample, sequenced in a study of cytomegalovirus exposure and HLA in healthy donors. The PCR was carried out with 60 Vbeta primers and 13 Jbeta primers. The table came from immunoSEQ multiplex PCR; TCRdb's copy has only in-frame clones and leaves some out. Of hundreds of thousands of clones in the sample, more than 60% were seen once. The sequenced material came from PBMCs. These receptors were collected from a man aged 35 to 55 in good health and CMV-seronegative.

The chain employs TRBV2 and TRBJ1-2, with D uncertain. Trimming removed 6 bases from V and 4 bases from J, with 9 bases in between. Per the germline V gene, CDR1 is SNHLY and CDR2 is FYNNEI. CDR3 length equals 12 residues. CDR3 sequence reads: CASREGPYGYTF. Here the CDR3 DNA reads TGTGCCAGCAGGGAGGGCCCCTATGGCTACACCTTC.

The genes are TRBV27 and TRBJ2-7; weak D call: TRBD2 (6 bases). Germline values: CDR1 MNHEY, CDR2 SMNVEV (reference sequence). Trimming took 0 bases from V and 6 from J, leaving 12 bases between them. This CDR3 comprises 14 residues. In DNA, the CDR3 is TGTGCCAGCAGTTTATCTAGGAACGGGGGCGAGCAGTACTTC. It yields the protein CASSLSRNGGEQYF.

This clone has a handful of counts. This CDR3 is also generated by other DNA sequences in the sample. The chain joins TRBV29-1 to TRBJ2-1; D might be TRBD1 (6 bases). The CDR3 loop spans 11 amino acids. Germline V gene lookup returns CDR1 SQVTM and CDR2 ANQGSEA. V lost 3 bases to trimming and J lost 9 bases, with 9 bases between them. The CDR3 region is CSVEIGGEQFF. CDR3 DNA: TGCAGCGTTGAGATAGGGGGTGAGCAGTTCTTC.

The V gene is TRBV7-3, the J gene TRBJ2-3, with D hard to call. Trimming removed 3 bases from V and 2 bases from J, with 9 bases in between. From germline, CDR1 is SGHTA and CDR2 FQGTGA. The CDR3 sequence is 14 residues long. The CDR3 loop is CASSFYGSTDTQYF. In DNA form, the CDR3 reads TGTGCCAGCAGCTTCTACGGTTCCACAGATACGCAGTATTTT.

The chain carries TRBV7-9 and TRBJ2-1; TRBD2 agrees at 12 bases. Germline-derived CDR1 and CDR2 are SEHNR and FQNEAQ (reference sequence). The V segment lost 5 bases and the J segment 10 bases; nucleotides outside the gene matches: 12. The CDR3 covers 16 residues. This chain's CDR3 is CASSARGWLAGGEQFF. The CDR3, as DNA: TGTGCCAGCAGCGCCCGAGGGTGGCTAGCGGGAGGGGAGCAGTTCTTC.

This sequence joins TRBV7-9 and TRBJ2-2; D is undetermined. Germline V gives CDR1 SEHNR, CDR2 FQNEAQ (reference sequence). The CDR3 has 13 residues. Trimming cost V 6 bases and J 3 bases, with 8 bases left between them. The DNA for the CDR3 is TGTGCCAGCAGTCTTAGATACACCGGGGAGCTGTTTTTT. Encoded protein: CASSLRYTGELFF.

The chain has TRBV18 and TRBJ1-1, with a weak D call TRBD1 (6 bases). The CDR3 has 14 amino acids. V lost 7 bases and J lost 7, with 19 bases in between. Germline CDR1 KGHSH, CDR2 LQKENI. CDR3 nucleotide sequence: TGTGCCAGCTTAAACGCCCCAGGGGCGCTTGAAGCTTTCTTT. Translated, it gives CASLNAPGALEAFF.

The V gene is TRBV10-3, the J gene TRBJ2-4; D gene uncertain. V was cut by 0 bases and J by 1 base, with 10 bases left in between. The germline gives CDR1 ENHRY, CDR2 SYGVKD. CDR3 length: 16 residues. CDR3: CAISESESRAKNIQYF. Written as DNA, the CDR3 is TGTGCCATCAGTGAGTCGGAGAGCCGTGCCAAAAACATTCAGTACTTC.

With regard to this clone: One end of the junction varies from germline; a read error may be responsible. The V and J genes are TRBV4-3 and TRBJ2-5; TRBD2 matches at 8 bases. This CDR3 comprises 14 residues. CDR1 and CDR2 (germline): LGHNA, YSLEER. Here the CDR3 reads CASSQGGGKETQYF. As DNA, the CDR3 is TGCGCCAGCAGTCAAGGCGGGGGGAAAGAGACCCAGTACTTC.

The chain links TRBV27 to TRBJ2-2; D not certain. V dropped 0 bases and J dropped 8 bases, with 7 bases sitting between them. CDR3 length equals 13 residues. The germline CDR1 and CDR2 sequences are MNHEY and SMNVEV (reference sequence). The CDR3 protein is CASSLSTFGELFF. CDR3 DNA: TGTGCCAGCAGTTTATCGACTTTTGGGGAGCTGTTTTTT.

V and J are TRBV6-6 and TRBJ1-4, with D tentatively TRBD1 (5 bases). Germline V CDR1 and CDR2: MNHNY, SVGAGI (reference sequence). This CDR3 is built from 15 residues. The ends were cut back, 6 bases at V and 0 bases at J, with 11 bases in the middle. Written as DNA, the CDR3 is TGTGCCAGCAGGCGCCGACAGTCAACTAATGAAAAACTGTTTTTT. It yields the protein CASRRRQSTNEKLFF.

The chain carries TRBV9 and TRBJ2-2; 9 bases are shared with TRBD1. The V segment lost 7 bases and the J segment 5 bases; nucleotides outside the gene matches: 9. The CDR3 has 15 residues. Germline lookup yields CDR1 SGDLS and CDR2 YYNGEE. The CDR3 DNA reads as TGTGCCAGCCGGAAAGACAGGGGGTATACCGGGGAGCTGTTTTTT. It specifies CASRKDRGYTGELFF.

The chain combines TRBV14 with TRBJ2-5; D not resolved. The CDR3 spans 12 residues. Trimming took off 6 bases at V and 5 bases at J, with 10 bases between the two ends. Germline V gives CDR1 SGHDN, CDR2 FVKESK. CDR3 in DNA: TGTGCCAGCAGTCCCATCGGGGAGACCCAGTACTTC. Its protein product is CASSPIGETQYF. Full variable domain (rest looked up from reference TRBV14 and TRBJ2-5): EAGVTQFPSHSVIEKGQTVTLRCDPISGHDNLYWYRRVMGKEIKFLLHFVKESKQDESGMPNNRFLAERTGGTYSTLKVQPAELEDSGVYFCASSPIGETQYFGPGTRLLVL.

CDR3 residues: CASSLLGRAKNIQYF. CDR3 coding DNA: TGTGCCAGCAGTTTACTCGGGAGGGCCAAAAACATTCAGTACTTC. The chain has TRBV27 and TRBJ2-4; TRBD2 matches 7 bases. Germline assignment: CDR1 MNHEY and CDR2 SMNVEV (reference sequence). Germline trimming cut 2 bases from V and 1 base from J; bases unmatched to any gene: 2. CDR3 size: 15 residues.

This chain links TRBV29-1 with TRBJ1-1; maybe TRBD1 (6 bases). This CDR3 spans 15 amino acids. With 1 base removed from V and 4 bases from J, the gap between germline ends came to 16 bases. CDR1 and CDR2 from the germline V gene are SQVTM and ANQGSEA. In DNA form, the CDR3 reads TGCAGCGTTGAAGTTTTTGGCAGGGGCCTCACTGAAGCTTTCTTT. Its protein is CSVEVFGRGLTEAFF.

The genes are TRBV7-8 and TRBJ1-1; no definite D call. The V gene lost 1 base and the J gene lost 1 base, with 10 bases spanning the gap. The germline gives CDR1 SGHVS, CDR2 FQNEAQ. The length of the CDR3 is 15 residues. The CDR3 sequence: CASSLEEVSNTEAFF. CDR3 DNA: TGTGCCAGCAGCTTAGAGGAGGTTTCGAACACTGAAGCTTTCTTT.

The genes are TRBV28 and TRBJ2-5; no firm D call. Per germline, CDR1 MDHEN and CDR2 SYDVKM. The V end was cut by 6 bases, the J end by 1 base, with 12 bases between. The CDR3 is made up of 14 amino acids. Written as DNA, the CDR3 is TGTGCCAGCAGGGTTTCGACTGGCCAAGAGACCCAGTACTTC. Encoded protein: CASRVSTGQETQYF.

The V gene is TRBV5-1, the J gene TRBJ1-1; 7 bases are shared with TRBD1. CDR1 SGHRS and CDR2 YFSETQ come from the germline V gene. The ends lost 4 bases at V and 5 bases at J; junction bases unmatched: 5. This CDR3 has 13 residues. The CDR3 DNA reads TGCGCCAGCAGCATAACAGGGGAGACTGAAGCTTTCTTT. It specifies CASSITGETEAFF.

V is TRBV7-2 and J is TRBJ1-3, with unresolved D. Germline CDR1 SGHTA, CDR2 FQGNSA. Trimming pared 2 bases from V and 0 bases from J, leaving 17 bases between. CDR3 length equals 18 residues. CDR3 sequence (DNA): TGTGCCAGCAGCTTATTGGGCCCCTCTAAAGGCTCTGGAAACACCATATATTTT. Translated: CASSLLGPSKGSGNTIYF.

This chain links TRBV9 with TRBJ1-6; no definite D call. The V gene's germline CDR1 is SGDLS and CDR2 YYNGEE. The CDR3 covers 13 residues. The V end was cut by 3 bases, the J end by 5 bases, with 6 bases between. CDR3: CASSDGDNSPLHF. The CDR3 DNA follows: TGTGCCAGCAGCGACGGGGATAATTCACCCCTCCACTTT.

This chain connects TRBV2 to TRBJ1-5; D is undetermined. Looked up from germline, CDR1 is SNHLY and CDR2 is FYNNEI. V was clipped by 8 bases and J by 0 bases, with 11 bases between them. The CDR3 runs 14 residues. This CDR3 reads CASGVGSSNQPQHF. The CDR3 DNA reads TGTGCCAGCGGAGTAGGTAGTAGCAATCAGCCCCAGCATTTT. Full variable domain (outside the CDR3, taken from reference TRBV2 and TRBJ1-5): EPEVTQTPSHQVTQMGQEVILRCVPISNHLYFYWYRQILGQKVEFLVSFYNNEISEKSEIFDDQFSVERPDGSNFTLKIRSTKLEDSAMYFCASGVGSSNQPQHFGDGTRLSIL.

This chain connects TRBV5-4 to TRBJ1-2, with 7 bases identical to TRBD1. The V and J ends lost 2 bases and 3 bases, in that order; junction bases with no gene match: 4. Germline CDR1 SGHNT, CDR2 YYREEE (reference sequence). The CDR3 has 14 amino acids. CDR3 bases: TGTGCCAGCAGCTTTACAGGGGAGCACTATGGCTACACCTTC. Its protein product is CASSFTGEHYGYTF.

This rearrangement joins TRBV19 to TRBJ2-6; 7 bases are a match to TRBD1. The junction had 17 bases not matched to a gene; V was cut back by 6 bases and J by 0 bases. The CDR3 length is 20 residues. CDR1 and CDR2 (germline): LNHDA, SQIVND (reference sequence). The chain's CDR3 is CASRPTTRDSPLSGANVLTF. As DNA, the CDR3 is TGTGCCAGTAGACCTACGACCCGGGACAGCCCCCTCTCTGGGGCCAACGTCCTGACTTTC. Looking up the rest from reference TRBV19 and TRBJ2-6 gives the full variable domain: DGGITQSPKYLFRKEGQNVTLSCEQNLNHDAMYWYRQDPGQGLRLIYYSQIVNDFQKGDIAEGYSVSREKKESFPLTVTSAQKNPTAFYLCASRPTTRDSPLSGANVLTFGAGSRLTVL.

The chain uses TRBV19 and TRBJ1-5; D not certain. There are 15 residues in the CDR3. Trimming left V 6 bases short and J 6 bases short, with 18 bases between. The germline gives CDR1 LNHDA, CDR2 SQIVND (reference sequence). CDR3: CASSPRVGASQPQHF. In DNA, the CDR3 is TGTGCCAGTAGCCCCCGGGTGGGAGCCTCTCAGCCCCAGCATTTT.

This chain's CDR3 is CASSPTIAGARGTGELFF. The CDR3, as DNA: TGTGCCAGCAGCCCAACGATAGCGGGGGCTAGGGGCACCGGGGAGCTGTTTTTT. The chain combines TRBV9 with TRBJ2-2; 9 bases are shared with TRBD2. This CDR3 region has 18 residues. Germline CDR1 and CDR2: SGDLS and YYNGEE. V shed 4 bases and J 4 bases; nucleotides not matched to a gene: 14.

The chain couples TRBV2 to TRBJ2-5; TRBD1 matches at 8 bases. With 6 bases clipped from V and 5 bases from J, the junction kept 11 bases outside the gene matches. The germline gives CDR1 SNHLY, CDR2 FYNNEI. The length of the CDR3 is 15 residues. The CDR3 DNA sequence: TGTGCCAGCAGGATGGACAGGGCGGGTGGGGAGACCCAGTACTTC. Residues: CASRMDRAGGETQYF. Filled out from reference TRBV2 and TRBJ2-5, the complete variable domain reads EPEVTQTPSHQVTQMGQEVILRCVPISNHLYFYWYRQILGQKVEFLVSFYNNEISEKSEIFDDQFSVERPDGSNFTLKIRSTKLEDSAMYFCASRMDRAGGETQYFGPGTRLLVL.

CDR3 sequence (DNA): TGTGCCAGCAGTCCCAGACTAGCGGGAGGTAATGAGCAGTTCTTC. Translation gives CASSPRLAGGNEQFF. V is TRBV11-3 and J is TRBJ2-1, with 13 bases that match TRBD2. V trimming: 6 bases; J trimming: 7 bases; junction bases outside the gene matches: 6. Germline V lookup: CDR1 SGHNT, CDR2 YENEEA. The CDR3 has 15 residues.

The J gene is TRBJ1-4, the V gene TRBV11-2; the match to TRBD1 covers 7 bases. Trimming cost V 5 bases and J 4 bases; bases outside gene matches: 16. The CDR3 consists of 18 residues. Germline lookup yields CDR1 SGHAT and CDR2 FQNNGV. The CDR3 DNA reads as TGTGCCAGCAGCGCCCAGACAGGGATCCTAGGGGGTAATGAAAAACTGTTTTTT. Translation: CASSAQTGILGGNEKLFF.

V and J are TRBV7-8 and TRBJ1-5; 8 bases match TRBD1. The CDR3 spans 15 residues. V was pared by 4 bases and J by 2 bases, with 4 bases of the junction left unmatched. Germline V lookup: CDR1 SGHVS, CDR2 FQNEAQ. This CDR3 is CASSSRTGRNQPQHF. The CDR3 nucleotides read TGTGCCAGCAGCTCCCGGACAGGGCGCAATCAGCCCCAGCATTTT.

This clone has only a few counts. The V call is TRBV19, the J call TRBJ2-2, with 7 positions matching TRBD2. V trimming: 4 bases; J trimming: 4 bases; junction bases outside the gene matches: 12. Germline-derived CDR1 and CDR2 are LNHDA and SQIVND (reference sequence). The CDR3 has 17 amino acids. The CDR3 bases are TGTGCCAGTAGTAGGGGGAGGGCAGGGATGAGCACCGGGGAGCTGTTTTTT. It is translated as CASSRGRAGMSTGELFF.